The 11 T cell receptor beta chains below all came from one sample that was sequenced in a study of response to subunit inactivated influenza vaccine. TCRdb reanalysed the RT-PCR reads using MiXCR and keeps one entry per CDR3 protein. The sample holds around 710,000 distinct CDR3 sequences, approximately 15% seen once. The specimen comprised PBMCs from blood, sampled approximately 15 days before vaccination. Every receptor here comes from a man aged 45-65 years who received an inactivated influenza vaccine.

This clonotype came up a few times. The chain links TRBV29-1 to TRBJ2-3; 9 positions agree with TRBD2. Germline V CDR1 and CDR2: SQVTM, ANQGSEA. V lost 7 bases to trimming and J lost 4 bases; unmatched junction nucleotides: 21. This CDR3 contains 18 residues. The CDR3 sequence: CSAEPNSGRTLRADTQYF. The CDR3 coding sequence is TGCAGCGCCGAACCAAATAGCGGGAGAACTCTCAGGGCAGATACGCAGTATTTT.

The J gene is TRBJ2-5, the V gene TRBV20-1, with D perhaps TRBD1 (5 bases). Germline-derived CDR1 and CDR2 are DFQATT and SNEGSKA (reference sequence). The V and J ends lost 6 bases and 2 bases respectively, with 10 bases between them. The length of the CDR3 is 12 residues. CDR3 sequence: CSAPTVQETQYF. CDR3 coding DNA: TGCAGTGCCCCGACAGTGCAAGAGACCCAGTACTTC.

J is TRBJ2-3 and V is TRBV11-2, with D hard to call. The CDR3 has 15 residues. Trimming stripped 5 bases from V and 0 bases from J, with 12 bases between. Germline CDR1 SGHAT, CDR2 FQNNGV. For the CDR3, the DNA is TGTGCCAGCAGCCCCAGACTGCCTAGCACAGATACGCAGTATTTT. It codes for CASSPRLPSTDTQYF. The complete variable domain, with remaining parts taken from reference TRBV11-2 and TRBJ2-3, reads EAGVAQSPRYKIIEKRQSVAFWCNPISGHATLYWYQQILGQGPKLLIQFQNNGVVDDSQLPKDRFSAERLKGVDSTLKIQPAKLEDSAVYLCASSPRLPSTDTQYFGPGTRLTVL.

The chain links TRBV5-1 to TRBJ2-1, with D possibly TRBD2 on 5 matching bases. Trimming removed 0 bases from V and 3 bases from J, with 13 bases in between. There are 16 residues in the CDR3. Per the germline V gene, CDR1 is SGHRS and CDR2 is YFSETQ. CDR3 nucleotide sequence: TGCGCCAGCAGCTTGGATGTGTCTAGCCTCTACAATGAGCAGTTCTTC. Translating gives CASSLDVSSLYNEQFF.

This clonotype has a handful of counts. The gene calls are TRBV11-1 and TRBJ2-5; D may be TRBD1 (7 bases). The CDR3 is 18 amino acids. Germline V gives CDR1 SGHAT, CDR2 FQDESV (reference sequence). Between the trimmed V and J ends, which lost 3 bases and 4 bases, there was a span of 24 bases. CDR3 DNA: TGTGCCAGCAGCTTTTTGACAGGGACTCTACCGCTGCGAGAGACCCAGTACTTC. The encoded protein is CASSFLTGTLPLRETQYF.

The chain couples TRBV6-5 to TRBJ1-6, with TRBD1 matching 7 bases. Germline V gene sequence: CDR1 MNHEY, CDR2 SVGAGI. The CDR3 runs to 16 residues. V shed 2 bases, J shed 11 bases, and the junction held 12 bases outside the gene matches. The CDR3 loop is CASSYRSGQLFAPLHF. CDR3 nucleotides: TGTGCCAGCAGTTACCGTTCGGGACAGTTGTTCGCACCCCTCCACTTT.

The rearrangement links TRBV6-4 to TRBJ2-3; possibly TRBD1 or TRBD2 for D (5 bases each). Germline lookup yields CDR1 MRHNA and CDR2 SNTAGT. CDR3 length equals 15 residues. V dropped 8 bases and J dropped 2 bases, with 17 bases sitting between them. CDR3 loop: CASGVEEGNTDTQYF. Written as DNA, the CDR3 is TGTGCCAGCGGGGTGGAAGAGGGGAACACAGATACGCAGTATTTT.

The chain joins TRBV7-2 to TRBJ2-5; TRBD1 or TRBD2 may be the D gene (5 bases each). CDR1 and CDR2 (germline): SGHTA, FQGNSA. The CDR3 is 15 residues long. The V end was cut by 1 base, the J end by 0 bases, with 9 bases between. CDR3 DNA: TGTGCCAGCAGCTTAGGAGGGGTTAACCAAGAGACCCAGTACTTC. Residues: CASSLGGVNQETQYF.

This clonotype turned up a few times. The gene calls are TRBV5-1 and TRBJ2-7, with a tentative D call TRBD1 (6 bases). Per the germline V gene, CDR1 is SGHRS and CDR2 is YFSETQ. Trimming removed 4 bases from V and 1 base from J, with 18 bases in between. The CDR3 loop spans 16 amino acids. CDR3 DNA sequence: TGCGCCAGCAGCCCCCCCCAGTGGGACATTTCCTACGAGCAGTACTTC. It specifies CASSPPQWDISYEQYF.

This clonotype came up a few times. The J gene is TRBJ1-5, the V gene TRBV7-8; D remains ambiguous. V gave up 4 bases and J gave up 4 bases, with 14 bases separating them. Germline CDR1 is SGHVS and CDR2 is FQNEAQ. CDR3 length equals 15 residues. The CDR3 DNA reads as TGTGCCAGCAGCTCCCACCCCTGGCGGAATCAGCCCCAGCATTTT. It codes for CASSSHPWRNQPQHF.

The CDR3 reads CASSSPARWYEQYF. CDR3 nucleotide sequence: TGTGCCAGCAGCTCCCCCGCCCGCTGGTACGAGCAGTACTTC. V gene TRBV7-8 combines with J gene TRBJ2-7; D is undetermined. V shed 4 bases and J shed 4 bases, with 14 bases lying between them. The germline gives CDR1 SGHVS, CDR2 FQNEAQ. This CDR3 is 14 amino acids long.